This T cell receptor beta chain comes out of a study of post-analysis software for immune sequencing data. CDR1 is SGHTA and CDR2 is FQGNSA in the germline V gene. The CDR3 consists of 17 residues. Trimming took off 4 bases at V and 4 bases at J, with 20 bases between the two ends. Unique molecular identifiers featured in each of the TCR beta cDNA libraries. In TCRdb, the PCR reads were re-called with MiXCR into one record per CDR3 protein. This table has about 820,000 distinct CDR3 sequences, approximately 50% appearing once. The study, taken as a whole, reports: Five TRBV segments (TRBV5-6, TRBV5-1 and TRBV20-1 among them) occurred more frequently in patients than in controls.

This clonotype was detected a few times. Its antigen is undetermined. The source is a girl aged 5-17 years with multiple sclerosis. The sequenced material came from blood. This chain connects TRBV7-2 to TRBJ2-1; no clear D gene. CDR3 region: CASSYLPSGRRYNEQFF. The CDR3 bases are TGTGCCAGCAGCTACCTGCCCAGTGGTCGCCGTTACAATGAGCAGTTCTTC.